The T cell receptor (beta chain) described here comes from a study of T cell responses to AZD1222 COVID-19 vaccine. General study points: The span of vaccine-associated CD4 TCRs extended across spike, with dominance at 160-218 and 743-854. Two doses of AZD1222 preceded a rise in Spike-specific TCR breadth and depth. Samples come after the peak T cell response, not at day 14.

The CDR3 totals 16 residues. CDR1 LNHNV and CDR2 YYDKDF come from the germline V gene (reference sequence). Trimming took off 4 bases at V and 0 bases at J, with 13 bases between the two ends. With respect to this clone: The antigen remains undetermined.

The method was immunoSEQ multiplex PCR; TCRdb's version includes in-frame clones alone and lacks a portion of them. The profile covers about 150,000 clones, with approximately 91% appearing a single time and 1.5% to 2% taken by the ten largest. The receptor's source is an adult in good health. Sample: peripheral blood, taken on day 0 of AZD1222 vaccination. The rearrangement uses TRBV15 and TRBJ2-1; tentatively, D is TRBD1 or TRBD2 (5 bases each). CDR3 amino acids: CATSTGPQSSYNEQFF. The CDR3 DNA follows: TGTGCCACCAGCACGGGACCTCAATCCTCCTACAATGAGCAGTTCTTC.